These 20 T cell receptor beta chains came from one sample sequenced in a study of T-cell memory formation after mild COVID-19. TCRdb re-called the 5' RACE reads through MiXCR, storing one row per CDR3 protein. The sample records over 40,000 distinct CDR3 sequences, around 12% being singletons. The sample taken for sequencing was PBMCs or a T cell subset sorted from them (not recorded which). Source of these receptors: a man aged 18 to 30 who had mild COVID-19 (a few samples of this study predate the infection). Cell type and time point are not known.

This clonotype came up many times. V and J are TRBV5-1 and TRBJ2-1; 10 bases fit TRBD1. Germline V gene data show CDR1 as SGHRS and CDR2 as YFSETQ. V dropped 3 bases and J dropped 9; count of bases not matched to a gene: 6. This CDR3 has 14 residues. Written as DNA, the CDR3 is TGCGCCAGCAGCTCCGGGACAGGGGCTACTGAGCAGTTCTTC. Its translation is CASSSGTGATEQFF.

This clonotype was recorded a few times. The V call is TRBV23-1, the J call TRBJ2-5; unclear D gene. TRBV23-1 is filed as an ORF, its function uncertain. V was trimmed by 0 bases and J by 5 bases, leaving 10 bases between them. CDR3 size: 14 residues. Here the CDR3 reads CASSQSGLGETQYF. The CDR3 DNA reads as TGCGCCAGCAGTCAATCGGGGTTGGGGGAGACCCAGTACTTC.

This clonotype was counted ten times or more. The chain couples TRBV4-1 to TRBJ2-5; D gene uncertain. The CDR3 is made up of 13 amino acids. The V gene's germline CDR1 is MGHRA and CDR2 YSYEKL. The V and J ends lost 5 bases and 2 bases respectively, with 9 bases between them. The CDR3 loop is CASSVIEQETQYF. CDR3 coding DNA: TGCGCCAGCAGCGTTATCGAGCAAGAGACCCAGTACTTC.

The V gene is TRBV4-1, the J gene TRBJ1-4, with TRBD1 identical over 7 bases. Germline assignment: CDR1 MGHRA and CDR2 YSYEKL. The CDR3 loop spans 18 amino acids. J gave up 7 bases and V 4 bases, and 18 bases lay outside the gene matches. CDR3 residues: CASSRDRQGISLGEKLFF. The CDR3 region has the DNA TGCGCCAGCAGCCGGGATAGACAGGGTATCTCACTCGGTGAAAAACTGTTTTTT.

The table lists this clonotype with many counts. CDR3 sequence reads: CASSRRTSSYNEQFF. The CDR3 DNA reads as TGTGCCAGCAGCAGACGTACAAGCTCCTACAATGAGCAGTTCTTC. V and J are TRBV7-9 and TRBJ2-1; D is undetermined. The V gene's germline CDR1 is SEHNR and CDR2 FQNEAQ (reference sequence). Trimming pared 5 bases from V and 0 bases from J, leaving 11 bases between. The CDR3 length is 15 residues. Using reference TRBV7-9 and TRBJ2-1 for the parts outside the CDR3, the full variable domain is DTGVSQNPRHKITKRGQNVTFRCDPISEHNRLYWYRQTLGQGPEFLTYFQNEAQLEKSRLLSDRFSAERPKGSFSTLEIQRTEQGDSAMYLCASSRRTSSYNEQFFGPGTRLTVL.

The table lists this clonotype with many counts. CDR3 nucleotide sequence: TGTGCCAGCAGCCCGCAGTGGGGTTGGGGTACCGGGGAGCTGTTTTTT. Residues: CASSPQWGWGTGELFF. This sequence joins TRBV6-2 or TRBV6-3 and TRBJ2-2, with D unclear. Germline V gene sequence: CDR1 MNHEY, CDR2 SVGEGT. This CDR3 spans 16 amino acids. V lost 6 bases and J 5 bases, leaving 19 bases between the germline ends.

V usage is TRBV12-3 or TRBV12-4 and J usage is TRBJ2-2; D assignment may be TRBD1 or TRBD2 (7 bases each). The V and J ends lost 6 bases and 7 bases respectively, with 18 bases between them. CDR3 length: 15 residues. DNA for the CDR3: TGTGCCAGCAGCCAGGGGGGGCCGCGGGGCGGGGAGCTGTTTTTT. Its translation: CASSQGGPRGGELFF.

This clonotype was seen a few times. This rearrangement joins TRBV7-6 to TRBJ2-7; 7 bases fit TRBD1. V dropped 2 bases and J dropped 4; count of bases not matched to a gene: 8. The CDR3 is made up of 15 amino acids. CDR1 SGHVS and CDR2 FNYEAQ come from the germline V gene. As DNA, the CDR3 is TGTGCCAGCAGCTTAAATGAGGGGGCCGGTTACGAGCAGTACTTC. It encodes CASSLNEGAGYEQYF.

This clonotype was detected many times. The V and J genes are TRBV9 and TRBJ2-3, with a possible D match to TRBD1 (6 bases). Germline lookup yields CDR1 SGDLS and CDR2 YYNGEE. The CDR3 consists of 14 residues. The ends were cut back, 3 bases at V and 2 bases at J, with 10 bases in the middle. The CDR3 DNA follows: TGTGCCAGCAGCGCGGACAGAAACACAGATACGCAGTATTTT. Translating it yields CASSADRNTDTQYF.

J is TRBJ1-2 and V is TRBV7-9; D is undetermined. The CDR3 loop spans 12 amino acids. Germline CDR1 is SEHNR and CDR2 is FQNEAQ (reference sequence). Trimming pared 1 base from V and 6 bases from J, leaving 6 bases between. DNA for the CDR3: TGTGCCAGCAGCTTAGAGGGCCATGGCTACACCTTC. It is translated as CASSLEGHGYTF.

Many counts were recorded for this clonotype. The V gene is TRBV7-2, the J gene TRBJ2-3; 8 bases are a match to TRBD2. The CDR3 loop spans 18 amino acids. The V gene's germline CDR1 is SGHTA and CDR2 FQGNSA. J gave up 7 bases and V 5 bases, and 20 bases lay outside the gene matches. In nucleotides, the CDR3 is TGTGCCAGCAGCCGACCCGCGGGGGGCTCCAGCCTCGGACATACGCAGTATTTT. This encodes CASSRPAGGSSLGHTQYF.

This clonotype has more than one count but fewer than ten. This sequence joins TRBV7-3 and TRBJ2-3; TRBD1 is a possible D gene (6 bases). The V and J ends lost 3 bases and 3 bases respectively, with 10 bases between them. Looked up from germline, CDR1 is SGHTA and CDR2 is FQGTGA. The CDR3 runs 14 residues. CDR3 coding DNA: TGTGCCAGCAGCTTGGCAGGGGTGACAGATACGCAGTATTTT. Its protein product is CASSLAGVTDTQYF. The variable domain in full, with the rest retrieved from reference TRBV7-3 and TRBJ2-3, is GAGVSQTPSNKVTEKGKYVELRCDPISGHTALYWYRQSLGQGPEFLIYFQGTGAADDSGLPNDRFFAVRPEGSVSTLKIQRTERGDSAVYLCASSLAGVTDTQYFGPGTRLTVL.

The J gene is TRBJ1-1, the V gene TRBV7-2; perhaps TRBD1 as D (5 bases). The V and J ends lost 1 base and 3 bases respectively, with 18 bases between them. CDR3 length equals 17 residues. Germline V gene sequence: CDR1 SGHTA, CDR2 FQGNSA. In DNA, the CDR3 is TGTGCCAGCAGCTTAGATCTGGGGGGTCTTTTTTACACTGAAGCTTTCTTT. This translates into CASSLDLGGLFYTEAFF.

This clonotype occurred a few times. The rearrangement joins TRBV7-9 to TRBJ2-6; D gene unclear. The ends were cut back, 8 bases at V and 0 bases at J, with 14 bases in the middle. This CDR3 is 16 amino acids long. Germline-derived CDR1 and CDR2 are SEHNR and FQNEAQ (reference sequence). CDR3 protein: CASVPPASSGANVLTF. CDR3 sequence (DNA): TGTGCCAGCGTCCCTCCTGCGAGCTCTGGGGCCAACGTCCTGACTTTC.

This clonotype was seen a handful of times. J is TRBJ2-7 and V is TRBV6-1; D possibly uses TRBD1 or TRBD2 (5 bases each). Germline CDR1 is MNHNS and CDR2 is SASEGT. The CDR3 runs 13 residues. V was trimmed by 5 bases and J by 4 bases, leaving 12 bases between them. The CDR3 region is CASSPVGDYEQYV. In nucleotides, the CDR3 is TGTGCCAGCAGTCCGGTGGGGGATTACGAGCAGTACGTC.

This clonotype was seen only a few times. J is TRBJ1-2 and V is TRBV3-1; tentative D call: TRBD1 (5 bases). The CDR3 has 15 residues. Germline CDR1 is LGHDT and CDR2 is YNNKEL (reference sequence). V lost 3 bases and J lost 7, with 18 bases in between. The CDR3 sequence is CASSQGRGVESGYTF. The CDR3, as DNA: TGTGCCAGCAGCCAGGGACGCGGGGTAGAAAGTGGCTACACCTTC.

This clonotype occurred many times. J is TRBJ2-3 and V is TRBV6-6; TRBD1 matches 9 bases. Looked up from germline, CDR1 is MNHNY and CDR2 is SVGAGI (reference sequence). Trimming at V came to 7 bases and at J to 0 bases, leaving 5 bases not matched to a gene. The CDR3 consists of 15 residues. CDR3 DNA sequence: TGTGCCAGCAATACAGGGACAGGGAGCACAGATACGCAGTATTTT. This codes for CASNTGTGSTDTQYF.

This clonotype showed up many times. V is TRBV5-6 and J is TRBJ2-1; D gene uncertain. Germline V CDR1 and CDR2: SGHDT, YYEEEE. Trimming took off 4 bases at V and 9 bases at J, with 17 bases between the two ends. This CDR3 has 14 residues. The CDR3 nucleotides are TGTGCCAGCAGCGTACGCTCGACCTCAGGTGAGCAGTTCTTC. Protein sequence: CASSVRSTSGEQFF.

This clonotype turned up a few times. This chain connects TRBV7-2 to TRBJ2-2; D is ambiguous. Germline CDR1 reads SGHTA; CDR2 reads FQGNSA. With 1 base removed from V and 8 bases from J, the gap between germline ends came to 8 bases. The CDR3 covers 13 residues. The CDR3: CASSLVVVGELFF. CDR3 nucleotides: TGTGCCAGCAGCTTAGTGGTCGTGGGGGAGCTGTTTTTT. The variable domain in full, with the rest retrieved from reference TRBV7-2 and TRBJ2-2, is GAGVSQSPSNKVTEKGKDVELRCDPISGHTALYWYRQSLGQGLEFLIYFQGNSAPDKSGLPSDRFSAERTGGSVSTLTIQRTQQEDSAVYLCASSLVVVGELFFGEGSRLTVL.

CDR3 coding DNA: TGTGCCAGCAGCTTACGAGGGGCGCTAGGTTCACCCCTCCACTTT. Translation: CASSLRGALGSPLHF. The J gene is TRBJ1-6, the V gene TRBV7-3; a weak D match, TRBD1 (5 bases). The CDR3 consists of 15 residues. In germline, CDR1 is SGHTA, CDR2 FQGTGA. Trimming took off 2 bases at V and 9 bases at J, with 14 bases between the two ends.